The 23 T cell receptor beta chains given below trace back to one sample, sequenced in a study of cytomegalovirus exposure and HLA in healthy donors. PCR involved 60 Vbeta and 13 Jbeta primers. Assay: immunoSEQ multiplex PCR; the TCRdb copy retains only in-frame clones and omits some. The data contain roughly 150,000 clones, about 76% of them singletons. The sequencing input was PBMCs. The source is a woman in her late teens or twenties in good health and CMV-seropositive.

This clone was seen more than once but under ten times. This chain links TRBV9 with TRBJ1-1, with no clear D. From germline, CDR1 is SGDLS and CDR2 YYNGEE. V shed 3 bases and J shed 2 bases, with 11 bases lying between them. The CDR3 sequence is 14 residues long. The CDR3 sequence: CASSAQFGNTEAFF. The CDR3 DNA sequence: TGTGCCAGCAGCGCCCAATTCGGTAACACTGAAGCTTTCTTT.

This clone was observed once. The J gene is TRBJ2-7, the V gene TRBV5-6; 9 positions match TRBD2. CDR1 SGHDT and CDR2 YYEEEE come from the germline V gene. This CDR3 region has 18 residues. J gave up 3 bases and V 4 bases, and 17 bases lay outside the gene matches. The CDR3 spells CASSPPVLAGTIYYEQYF. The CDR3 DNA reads TGTGCCAGCAGCCCCCCGGTCCTAGCGGGGACAATCTACTACGAGCAGTACTTC. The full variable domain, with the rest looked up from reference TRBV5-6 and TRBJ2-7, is DAGVTQSPTHLIKTRGQQVTLRCSPKSGHDTVSWYQQALGQGPQFIFQYYEEEERQRGNFPDRFSGHQFPNYSSELNVNALLLGDSALYLCASSPPVLAGTIYYEQYFGPGTRLTVT.

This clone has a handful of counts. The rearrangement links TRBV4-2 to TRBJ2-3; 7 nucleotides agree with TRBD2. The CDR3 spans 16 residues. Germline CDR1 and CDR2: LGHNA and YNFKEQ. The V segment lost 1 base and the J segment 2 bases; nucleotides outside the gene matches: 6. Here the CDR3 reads CASSQVSGGTTDTQYF. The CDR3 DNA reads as TGTGCCAGCAGCCAAGTCTCGGGGGGTACCACAGATACGCAGTATTTT.

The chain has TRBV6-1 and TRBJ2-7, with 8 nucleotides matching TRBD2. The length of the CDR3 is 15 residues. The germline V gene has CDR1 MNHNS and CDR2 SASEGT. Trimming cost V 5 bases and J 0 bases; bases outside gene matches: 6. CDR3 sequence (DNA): TGTGCCAGCAGTCCCCGGGGGGGGTCCTCCTACGAGCAGTACTTC. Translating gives CASSPRGGSSYEQYF.

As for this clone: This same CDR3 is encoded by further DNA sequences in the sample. The CDR3 DNA is TGTGCCAGCAGCTTAGGTGCAGGGGGCACTGAAGCTTTCTTT. It specifies CASSLGAGGTEAFF. The V call is TRBV7-3, the J call TRBJ1-1; 7 bases fit TRBD1. Unmatched junction bases numbered 4, after V lost 2 bases and J lost 4 bases. The CDR3 covers 14 residues. The germline V gene encodes CDR1 SGHTA and CDR2 FQGTGA.

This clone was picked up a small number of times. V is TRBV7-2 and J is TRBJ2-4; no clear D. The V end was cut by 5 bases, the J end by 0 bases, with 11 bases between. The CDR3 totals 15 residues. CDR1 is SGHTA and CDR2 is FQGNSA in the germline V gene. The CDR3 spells CASSPTAIAKNIQYF. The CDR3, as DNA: TGTGCCAGCAGCCCCACCGCGATAGCCAAAAACATTCAGTACTTC. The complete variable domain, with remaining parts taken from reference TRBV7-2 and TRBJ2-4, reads GAGVSQSPSNKVTEKGKDVELRCDPISGHTALYWYRQSLGQGLEFLIYFQGNSAPDKSGLPSDRFSAERTGGSVSTLTIQRTQQEDSAVYLCASSPTAIAKNIQYFGAGTRLSVL.

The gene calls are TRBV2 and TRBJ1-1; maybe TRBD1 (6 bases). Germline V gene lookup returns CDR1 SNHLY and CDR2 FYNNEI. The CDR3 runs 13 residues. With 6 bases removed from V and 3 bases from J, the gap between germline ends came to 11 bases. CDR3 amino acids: CASRATGYTEAFF. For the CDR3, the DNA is TGTGCCAGCAGGGCCACAGGGTACACTGAAGCTTTCTTT.

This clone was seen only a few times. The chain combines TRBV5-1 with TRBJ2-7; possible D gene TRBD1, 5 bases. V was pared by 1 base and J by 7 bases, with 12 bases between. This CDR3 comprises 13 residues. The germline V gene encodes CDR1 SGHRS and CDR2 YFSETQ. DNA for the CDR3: TGCGCCAGCAGCTTGAATTCAGGGTTGGAGCAGTACTTC. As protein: CASSLNSGLEQYF.

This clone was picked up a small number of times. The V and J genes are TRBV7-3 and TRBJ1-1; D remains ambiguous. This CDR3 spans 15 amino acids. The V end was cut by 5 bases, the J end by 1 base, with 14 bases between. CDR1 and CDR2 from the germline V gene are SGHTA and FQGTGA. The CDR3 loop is CASSRPPTTNTEAFF. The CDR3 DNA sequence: TGTGCCAGCAGCCGACCCCCAACTACGAACACTGAAGCTTTCTTT.

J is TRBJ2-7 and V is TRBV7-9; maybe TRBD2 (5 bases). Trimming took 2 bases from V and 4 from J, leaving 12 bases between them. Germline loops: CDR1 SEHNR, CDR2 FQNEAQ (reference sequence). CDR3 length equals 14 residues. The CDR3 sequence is CASSLYEGLYEQYF. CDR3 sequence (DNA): TGTGCCAGCAGCTTATATGAGGGTTTGTACGAGCAGTACTTC.

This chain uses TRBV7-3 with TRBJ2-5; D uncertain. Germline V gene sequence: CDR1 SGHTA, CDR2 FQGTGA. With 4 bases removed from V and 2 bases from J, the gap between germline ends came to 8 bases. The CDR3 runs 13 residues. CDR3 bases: TGTGCCAGCAGCTATGGCTTACAAGAGACCCAGTACTTC. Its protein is CASSYGLQETQYF.

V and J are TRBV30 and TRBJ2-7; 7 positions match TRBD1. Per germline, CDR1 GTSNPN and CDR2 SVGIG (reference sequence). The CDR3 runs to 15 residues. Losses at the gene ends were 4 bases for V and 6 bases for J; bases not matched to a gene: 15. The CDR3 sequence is CAWKVWDSEPREQYF. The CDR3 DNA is TGTGCCTGGAAGGTCTGGGACAGCGAGCCTCGCGAGCAGTACTTC.

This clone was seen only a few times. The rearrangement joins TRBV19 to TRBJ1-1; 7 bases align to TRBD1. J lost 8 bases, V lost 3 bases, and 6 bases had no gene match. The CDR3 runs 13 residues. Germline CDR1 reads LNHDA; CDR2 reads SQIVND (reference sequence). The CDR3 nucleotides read TGTGCCAGTAGTATCGGGAGGGGGCCCGAAGCTTTCTTT. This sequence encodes CASSIGRGPEAFF.

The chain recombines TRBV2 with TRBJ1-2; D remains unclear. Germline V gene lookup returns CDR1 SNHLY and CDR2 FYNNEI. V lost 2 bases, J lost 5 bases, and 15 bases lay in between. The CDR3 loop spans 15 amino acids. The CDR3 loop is CASSENPVGGYGYTF. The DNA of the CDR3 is TGTGCCAGCAGTGAAAACCCCGTTGGCGGGTATGGCTACACCTTC.

CDR3 protein: CASSLALGEGGEKLFF. In DNA form, the CDR3 reads TGTGCCAGCAGCTTAGCGCTGGGGGAGGGTGGGGAAAAACTGTTTTTT. This chain joins TRBV7-2 and TRBJ1-4; D might be TRBD1 (5 bases). This CDR3 contains 16 residues. With 0 bases removed from V and 8 bases from J, the gap between germline ends came to 16 bases. CDR1 SGHTA and CDR2 FQGNSA come from the germline V gene.

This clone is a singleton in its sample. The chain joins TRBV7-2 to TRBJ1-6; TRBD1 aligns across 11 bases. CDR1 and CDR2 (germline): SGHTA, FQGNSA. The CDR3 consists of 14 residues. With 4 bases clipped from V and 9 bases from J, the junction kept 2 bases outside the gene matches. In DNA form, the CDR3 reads TGTGCCAGCAGCTCCGGGACAGGGGGTTCACCCCTCCACTTT. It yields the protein CASSSGTGGSPLHF.

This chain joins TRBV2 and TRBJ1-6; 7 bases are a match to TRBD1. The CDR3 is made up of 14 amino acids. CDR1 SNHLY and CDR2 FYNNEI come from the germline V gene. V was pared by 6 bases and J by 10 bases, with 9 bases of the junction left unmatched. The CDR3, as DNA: TGTGCCAGCAGACCCGGGACAGTACACTCACCCCTCCACTTT. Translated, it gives CASRPGTVHSPLHF.

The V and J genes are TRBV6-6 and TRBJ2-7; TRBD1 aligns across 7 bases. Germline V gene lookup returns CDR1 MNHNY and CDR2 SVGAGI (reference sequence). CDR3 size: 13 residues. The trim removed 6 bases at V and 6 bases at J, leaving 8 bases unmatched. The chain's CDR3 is CASSPTTGREQYF. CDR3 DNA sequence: TGTGCCAGCAGCCCAACGACAGGGCGCGAGCAGTACTTC.

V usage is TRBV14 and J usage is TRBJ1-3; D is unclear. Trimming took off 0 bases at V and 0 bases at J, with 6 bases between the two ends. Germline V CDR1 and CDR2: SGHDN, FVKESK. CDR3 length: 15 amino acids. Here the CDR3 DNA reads TGTGCCAGCAGCCAAGATCCGTTCTCTGGAAACACCATATATTTT. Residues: CASSQDPFSGNTIYF.

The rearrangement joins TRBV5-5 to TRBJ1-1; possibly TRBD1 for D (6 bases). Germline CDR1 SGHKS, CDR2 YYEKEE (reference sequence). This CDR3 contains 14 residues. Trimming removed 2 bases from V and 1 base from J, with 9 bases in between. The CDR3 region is CASSFGQRNTEAFF. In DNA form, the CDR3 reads TGTGCCAGCAGCTTCGGACAGAGGAACACTGAAGCTTTCTTT.

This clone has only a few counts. CDR3 amino acids: CASSQQSWGANEKLFF. The CDR3 coding sequence is TGTGCCAGCAGTCAACAGTCCTGGGGCGCTAATGAAAAACTGTTTTTT. V gene TRBV27 combines with J gene TRBJ1-4; possibly TRBD1 for D (5 bases). The V end lost 5 bases, the J end lost 3 bases, and 16 bases lay between the germline ends. Germline-derived CDR1 and CDR2 are MNHEY and SMNVEV (reference sequence). The CDR3 covers 16 residues.

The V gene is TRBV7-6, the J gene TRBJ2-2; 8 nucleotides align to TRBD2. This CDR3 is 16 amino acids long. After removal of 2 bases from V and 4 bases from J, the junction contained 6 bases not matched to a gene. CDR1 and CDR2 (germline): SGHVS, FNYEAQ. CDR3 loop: CASSLILAGFTGELFF. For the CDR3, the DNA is TGTGCCAGCAGCTTAATATTAGCGGGGTTCACCGGGGAGCTGTTTTTT.

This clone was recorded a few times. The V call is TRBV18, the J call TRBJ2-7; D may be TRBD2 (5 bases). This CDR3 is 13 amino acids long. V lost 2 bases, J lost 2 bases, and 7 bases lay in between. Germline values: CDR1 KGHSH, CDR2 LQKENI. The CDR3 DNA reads TGTGCCAGCTCACCATCCGGGACCTACGAGCAGTACTTC. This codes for CASSPSGTYEQYF.